These 10 T cell receptor beta chains were sequenced from one sample in a study of blood T cell repertoires in COVID-19. Libraries were prepared by immunoSEQ multiplex PCR; TCRdb keeps only in-frame clonotypes and omits some of them. This sample has about 300,000 clones; roughly 86% occur once, and the top ten carry 9% to 9.5%. Material: peripheral blood. All receptors come from a young man with active or convalescent COVID-19.

The V call is TRBV7-9, the J call TRBJ1-1; TRBD1 agrees at 10 bases. Trimming took 3 bases from V and 4 from J; bases not matched to a gene: 5. CDR1 is SEHNR and CDR2 is FQNEAQ in the germline V gene (reference sequence). CDR3 size: 15 residues. The CDR3 loop reads CASSFSGTGVTEAFF. CDR3 in DNA: TGTGCCAGCAGCTTCTCCGGGACAGGGGTCACTGAAGCTTTCTTT.

CDR3 sequence reads: CASSWGTGGSYGYTF. The CDR3 DNA sequence: TGTGCCAGCAGCTGGGGGACAGGGGGCTCCTATGGCTACACCTTC. The chain links TRBV5-6 to TRBJ1-2; 12 bases agree with TRBD1. From germline, CDR1 is SGHDT and CDR2 YYEEEE. CDR3 size: 15 residues. V lost 3 bases and J lost 4; bases outside the gene matches: 4.

The chain joins TRBV12-5 to TRBJ1-1, with D unresolved. V shed 5 bases and J shed 7 bases, with 5 bases lying between them. The CDR3 has 10 residues. CDR1 is LGHNT, CDR2 FRNRAP, per germline. As DNA, the CDR3 is TGTGCTAGTGGTATAGTTGAAGCTTTCTTT. This gives the protein CASGIVEAFF.

The genes are TRBV5-1 and TRBJ2-5; the match to TRBD2 covers 8 bases. V trimming: 2 bases; J trimming: 4 bases; junction bases outside the gene matches: 4. Germline lookup yields CDR1 SGHRS and CDR2 YFSETQ. This CDR3 spans 14 amino acids. CDR3 sequence reads: CASSFGGAAETQYF. CDR3 DNA: TGCGCCAGCAGCTTCGGGGGGGCCGCAGAGACCCAGTACTTC.

The V call is TRBV5-5, the J call TRBJ2-2, with 7 bases fitting TRBD2. From germline, CDR1 is SGHKS and CDR2 YYEKEE (reference sequence). With 0 bases clipped from V and 4 bases from J, the junction kept 6 bases outside the gene matches. The CDR3 sequence is 16 residues long. Here the CDR3 reads CASSLEIAGLTGELFF. In DNA, the CDR3 is TGTGCCAGCAGCTTGGAAATAGCGGGTCTCACCGGGGAGCTGTTTTTT.

This chain links TRBV7-9 with TRBJ2-5; tentative D call: TRBD2 (5 bases). The length of the CDR3 is 13 residues. CDR1 and CDR2 (germline): SEHNR, FQNEAQ (reference sequence). The V gene lost 4 bases and the J gene lost 1 base, with 7 bases spanning the gap. This chain's CDR3 is CASSSGIQETQYF. In DNA, the CDR3 is TGTGCCAGCAGCTCCGGGATCCAAGAGACCCAGTACTTC.

A single count supports this clone. The rearrangement uses TRBV5-6 and TRBJ1-1; 7 nucleotides match TRBD1. The J segment lost 12 bases and the V segment lost 0 bases, leaving 8 bases of the junction unmatched. The CDR3 sequence is 13 residues long. The germline V gene encodes CDR1 SGHDT and CDR2 YYEEEE. CDR3: CASSLGGGVSTFF. The CDR3 nucleotides are TGTGCCAGCAGCTTGGGAGGGGGCGTTTCAACTTTCTTT.

The chain combines TRBV18 with TRBJ1-2, with D perhaps TRBD1 (5 bases). The germline gives CDR1 KGHSH, CDR2 LQKENI. Deletions cut 1 base from V and 7 bases from J, with 13 bases between. There are 14 residues in the CDR3. The CDR3 reads CASSPQGARRGYTF. For the CDR3, the DNA is TGTGCCAGCTCACCACAAGGGGCGCGTCGTGGCTACACCTTC.

This chain connects TRBV6-1 to TRBJ2-3; TRBD2 aligns across 11 bases. The CDR3 is made up of 17 amino acids. V shed 3 bases, J shed 0 bases, and the junction held 5 bases outside the gene matches. Germline V CDR1 and CDR2: MNHNS, SASEGT. The DNA for the CDR3 is TGTGCCAGCAGTGATCCGGGACTAGCGGCTAGCACAGATACGCAGTATTTT. Translation gives CASSDPGLAASTDTQYF.

V is TRBV6-2 or TRBV6-3 and J is TRBJ1-5; TRBD1 agrees at 7 bases. Germline CDR1 and CDR2: MNHEY and SVGEGT. This CDR3 has 13 amino acids. V shed 5 bases and J 2 bases; nucleotides not matched to a gene: 0. The chain's CDR3 is CASSDRGNQPQHF. CDR3 bases: TGTGCCAGCAGTGACAGGGGCAATCAGCCCCAGCATTTT.